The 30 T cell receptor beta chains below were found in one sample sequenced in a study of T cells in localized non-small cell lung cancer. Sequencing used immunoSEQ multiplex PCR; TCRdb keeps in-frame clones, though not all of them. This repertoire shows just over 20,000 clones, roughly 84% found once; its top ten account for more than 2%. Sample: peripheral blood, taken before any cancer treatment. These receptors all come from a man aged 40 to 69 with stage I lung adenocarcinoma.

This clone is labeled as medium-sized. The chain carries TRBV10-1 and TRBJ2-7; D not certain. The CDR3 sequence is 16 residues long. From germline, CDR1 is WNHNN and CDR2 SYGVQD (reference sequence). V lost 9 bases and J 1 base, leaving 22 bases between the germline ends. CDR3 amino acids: CARQSHDGYHSYEQYF. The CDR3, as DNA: TGCGCCAGACAGTCTCACGACGGGTACCATTCCTACGAGCAGTACTTC.

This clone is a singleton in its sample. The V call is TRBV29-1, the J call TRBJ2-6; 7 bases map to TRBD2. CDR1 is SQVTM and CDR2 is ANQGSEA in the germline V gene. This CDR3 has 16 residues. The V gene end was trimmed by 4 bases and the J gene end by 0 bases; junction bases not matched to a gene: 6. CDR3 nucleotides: TGCAGCGTTGTGGCGGGAGACCGCTCTGGGGCCAACGTCCTGACTTTC. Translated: CSVVAGDRSGANVLTF. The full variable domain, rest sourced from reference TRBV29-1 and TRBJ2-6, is SAVISQKPSRDICQRGTSLTIQCQVDSQVTMMFWYRQQPGQSLTLIATANQGSEATYESGFVIDKFPISRPNLTFSTLTVSNMSPEDSSIYLCSVVAGDRSGANVLTFGAGSRLTVL.

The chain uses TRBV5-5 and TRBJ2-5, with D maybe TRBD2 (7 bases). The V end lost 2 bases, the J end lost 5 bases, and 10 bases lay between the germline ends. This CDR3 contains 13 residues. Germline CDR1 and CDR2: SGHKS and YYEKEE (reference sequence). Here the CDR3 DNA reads TGTGCCAGCAGCTTACAGGGAGGGGAGACCCAGTACTTC. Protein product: CASSLQGGETQYF.

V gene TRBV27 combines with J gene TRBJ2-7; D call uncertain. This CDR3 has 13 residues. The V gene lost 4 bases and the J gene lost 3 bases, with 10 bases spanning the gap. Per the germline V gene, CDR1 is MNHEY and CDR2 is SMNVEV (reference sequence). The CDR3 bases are TGTGCCAGCAGTTCGTTTATTGGCTACGAGCAGTACTTC. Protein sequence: CASSSFIGYEQYF.

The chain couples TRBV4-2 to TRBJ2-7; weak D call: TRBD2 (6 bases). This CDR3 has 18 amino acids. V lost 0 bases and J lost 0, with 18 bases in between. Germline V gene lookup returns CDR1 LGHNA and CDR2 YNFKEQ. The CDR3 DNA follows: TGTGCCAGCAGCCAAGAAGGTTCGGGAGTGGGGGGCTCCTACGAGCAGTACTTC. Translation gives CASSQEGSGVGGSYEQYF.

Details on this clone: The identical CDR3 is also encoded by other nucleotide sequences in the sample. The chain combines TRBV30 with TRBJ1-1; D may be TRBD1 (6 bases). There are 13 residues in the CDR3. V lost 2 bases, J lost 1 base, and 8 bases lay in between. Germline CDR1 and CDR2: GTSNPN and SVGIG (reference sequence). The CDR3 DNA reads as TGTGCCTGGAGTCCACAGGGGAACACTGAAGCTTTCTTT. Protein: CAWSPQGNTEAFF.

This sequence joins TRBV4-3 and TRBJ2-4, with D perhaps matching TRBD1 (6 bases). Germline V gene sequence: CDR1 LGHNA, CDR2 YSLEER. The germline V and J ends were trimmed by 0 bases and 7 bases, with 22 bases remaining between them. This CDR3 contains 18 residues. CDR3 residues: CASSQELNRVGFPNIQYF. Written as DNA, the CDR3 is TGCGCCAGCAGCCAAGAACTGAACAGGGTTGGCTTTCCCAACATTCAGTACTTC.

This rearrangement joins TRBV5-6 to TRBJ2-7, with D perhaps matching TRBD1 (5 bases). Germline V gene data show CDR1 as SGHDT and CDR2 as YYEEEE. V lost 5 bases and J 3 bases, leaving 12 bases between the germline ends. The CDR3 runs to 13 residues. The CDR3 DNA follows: TGTGCCAGCAGTAACTCGGACATCTACGAGCAGTACTTC. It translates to CASSNSDIYEQYF.

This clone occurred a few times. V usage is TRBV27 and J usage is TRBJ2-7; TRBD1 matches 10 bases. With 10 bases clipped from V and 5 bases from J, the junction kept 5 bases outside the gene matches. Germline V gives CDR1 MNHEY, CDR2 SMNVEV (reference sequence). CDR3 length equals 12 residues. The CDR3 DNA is TGTGCCACCAGGGACAGGGGTGACGAGCAGTACTTC. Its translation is CATRDRGDEQYF.

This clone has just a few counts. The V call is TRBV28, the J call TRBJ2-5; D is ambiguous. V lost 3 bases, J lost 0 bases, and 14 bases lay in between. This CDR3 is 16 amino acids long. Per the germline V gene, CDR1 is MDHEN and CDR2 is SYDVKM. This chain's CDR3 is CASSFAAGSYQETQYF. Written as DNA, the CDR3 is TGTGCCAGCAGTTTCGCCGCCGGATCGTACCAAGAGACCCAGTACTTC.

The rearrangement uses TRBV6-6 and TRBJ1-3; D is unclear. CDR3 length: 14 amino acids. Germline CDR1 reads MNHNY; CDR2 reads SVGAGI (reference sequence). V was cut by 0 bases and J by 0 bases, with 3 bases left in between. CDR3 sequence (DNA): TGTGCCAGCAGTTACTCAGACTCTGGAAACACCATATATTTT. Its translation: CASSYSDSGNTIYF.

CDR3 region: CASSSAHFGQGNTGELFF. The CDR3 nucleotides are TGTGCCAGCAGCTCAGCTCATTTCGGACAGGGGAACACCGGGGAGCTGTTTTTT. The rearrangement links TRBV7-8 to TRBJ2-2; 8 nucleotides match TRBD1. The germline V gene encodes CDR1 SGHVS and CDR2 FQNEAQ. J gave up 1 base and V 4 bases, and 11 bases lay outside the gene matches. This CDR3 is 18 amino acids long. Full variable domain (missing parts from reference TRBV7-8 and TRBJ2-2): GAGVSQSPRYKVAKRGQDVALRCDPISGHVSLFWYQQALGQGPEFLTYFQNEAQLDKSGLPSDRFFAERPEGSVSTLKIQRTQQEDSAVYLCASSSAHFGQGNTGELFFGEGSRLTVL.

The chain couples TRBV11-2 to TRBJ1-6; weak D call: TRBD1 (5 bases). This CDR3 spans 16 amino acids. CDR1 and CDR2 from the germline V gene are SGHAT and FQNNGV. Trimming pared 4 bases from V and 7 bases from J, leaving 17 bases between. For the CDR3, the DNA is TGTGCCAGCAGCTCCGCGGTGAGGGGTAACAATTCACCCCTCCACTTT. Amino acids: CASSSAVRGNNSPLHF.

The CDR3 sequence: CASSSFLTSGGPTTDTQYF. In DNA, the CDR3 is TGTGCCAGCAGCTCTTTCTTGACTAGCGGGGGGCCCACCACAGATACGCAGTATTTT. J is TRBJ2-3 and V is TRBV7-2; 13 bases line up with TRBD2. With V trimmed by 4 bases and J by 2 bases, 12 bases remained unmatched. The CDR3 is 19 amino acids. Germline-derived CDR1 and CDR2 are SGHTA and FQGNSA.

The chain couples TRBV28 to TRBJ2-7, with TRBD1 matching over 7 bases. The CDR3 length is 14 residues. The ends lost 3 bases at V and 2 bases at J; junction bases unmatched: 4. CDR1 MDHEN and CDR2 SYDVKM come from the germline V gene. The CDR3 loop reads CASSFAGGAYEQYF. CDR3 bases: TGTGCCAGCAGTTTTGCAGGGGGAGCCTACGAGCAGTACTTC.

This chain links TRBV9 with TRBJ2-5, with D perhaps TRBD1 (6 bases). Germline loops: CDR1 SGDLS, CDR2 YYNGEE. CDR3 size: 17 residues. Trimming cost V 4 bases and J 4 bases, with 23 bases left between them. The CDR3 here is CASSPRDRLIDLETQYF. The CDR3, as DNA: TGTGCCAGCAGCCCGCGCGACAGGCTGATCGACCTAGAGACCCAGTACTTC.

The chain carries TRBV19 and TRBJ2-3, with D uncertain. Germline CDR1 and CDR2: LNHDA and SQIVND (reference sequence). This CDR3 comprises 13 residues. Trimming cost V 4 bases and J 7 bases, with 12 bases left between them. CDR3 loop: CASSTERRNTQYF. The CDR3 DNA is TGTGCCAGTAGTACCGAACGGAGAAATACGCAGTATTTT.

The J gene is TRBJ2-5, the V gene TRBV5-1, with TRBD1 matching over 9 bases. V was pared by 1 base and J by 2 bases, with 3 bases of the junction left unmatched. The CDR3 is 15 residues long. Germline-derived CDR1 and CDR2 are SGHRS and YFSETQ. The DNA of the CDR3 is TGCGCCAGCAGCTTGACCGGGACAGGGCAAGAGACCCAGTACTTC. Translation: CASSLTGTGQETQYF.

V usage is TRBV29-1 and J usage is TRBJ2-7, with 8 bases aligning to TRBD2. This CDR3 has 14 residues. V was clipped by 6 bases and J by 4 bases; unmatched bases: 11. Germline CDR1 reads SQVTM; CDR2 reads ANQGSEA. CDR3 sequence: CSVTRSSGNYEQYF. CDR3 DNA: TGCAGCGTAACACGGAGTAGCGGGAATTACGAGCAGTACTTC.

This chain's CDR3 is CASRQGDSGEQYF. For the CDR3, the DNA is TGTGCCAGCAGACAGGGGGATAGCGGCGAGCAGTACTTC. V gene TRBV7-9 combines with J gene TRBJ2-7, with 8 positions matching TRBD1. The CDR3 spans 13 residues. Looked up from germline, CDR1 is SEHNR and CDR2 is FQNEAQ (reference sequence). Trimming cost V 6 bases and J 6 bases; bases outside gene matches: 7.

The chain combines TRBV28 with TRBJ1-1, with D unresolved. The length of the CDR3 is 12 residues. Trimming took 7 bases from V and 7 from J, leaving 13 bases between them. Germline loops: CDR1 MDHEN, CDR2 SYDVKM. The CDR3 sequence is CASTTTRDEAFF. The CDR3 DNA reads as TGTGCCAGCACTACCACGCGGGATGAAGCTTTCTTT.

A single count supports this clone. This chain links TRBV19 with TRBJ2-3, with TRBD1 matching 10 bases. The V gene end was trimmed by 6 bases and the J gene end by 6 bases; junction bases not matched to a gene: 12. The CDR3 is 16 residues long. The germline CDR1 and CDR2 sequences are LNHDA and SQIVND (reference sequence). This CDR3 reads CASSILGTGARDTQYF. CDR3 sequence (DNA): TGTGCCAGTAGCATATTAGGGACAGGGGCCAGGGATACGCAGTATTTT.

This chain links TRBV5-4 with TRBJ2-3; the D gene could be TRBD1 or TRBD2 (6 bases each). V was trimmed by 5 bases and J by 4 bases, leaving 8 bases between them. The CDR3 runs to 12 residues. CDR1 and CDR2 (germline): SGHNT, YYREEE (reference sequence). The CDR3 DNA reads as TGTGCCAGCAGTAGGGGGGCAGATACGCAGTATTTT. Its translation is CASSRGADTQYF.

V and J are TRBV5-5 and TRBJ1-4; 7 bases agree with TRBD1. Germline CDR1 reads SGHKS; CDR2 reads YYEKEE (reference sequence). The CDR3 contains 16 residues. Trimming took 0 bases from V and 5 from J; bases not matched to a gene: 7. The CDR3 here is CASSLGGTATNEKLFF. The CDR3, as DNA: TGTGCCAGCAGCTTGGGGGGGACAGCGACCAATGAAAAACTGTTTTTT.

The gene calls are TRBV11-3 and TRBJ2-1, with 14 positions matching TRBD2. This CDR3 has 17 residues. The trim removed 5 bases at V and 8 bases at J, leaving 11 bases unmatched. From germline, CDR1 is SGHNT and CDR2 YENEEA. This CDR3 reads CASSRVGTSGGRHEQFF. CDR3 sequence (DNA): TGTGCCAGCAGCCGTGTTGGGACTAGCGGGGGCCGGCATGAGCAGTTCTTC.

CDR3: CASSTLGYEQYF. The CDR3, as DNA: TGTGCCAGCAGCACATTGGGCTACGAGCAGTACTTC. V and J are TRBV7-8 and TRBJ2-7, with D unclear. V was trimmed by 5 bases and J by 3 bases, leaving 8 bases between them. The CDR3 has 12 amino acids. Germline V gene lookup returns CDR1 SGHVS and CDR2 FQNEAQ.

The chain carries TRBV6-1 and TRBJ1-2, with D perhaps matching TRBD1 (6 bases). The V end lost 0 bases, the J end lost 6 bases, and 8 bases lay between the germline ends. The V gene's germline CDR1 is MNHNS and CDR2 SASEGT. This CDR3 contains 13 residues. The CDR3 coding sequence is TGTGCCAGCAGTGAAGCCCCAGGGGATGGCTACACCTTC. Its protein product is CASSEAPGDGYTF.

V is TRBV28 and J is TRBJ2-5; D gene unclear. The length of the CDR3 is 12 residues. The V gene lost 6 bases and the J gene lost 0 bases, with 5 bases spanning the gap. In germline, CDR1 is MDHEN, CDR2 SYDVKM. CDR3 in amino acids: CASRLNQETQYF. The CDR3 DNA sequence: TGTGCCAGCAGACTGAACCAAGAGACCCAGTACTTC.

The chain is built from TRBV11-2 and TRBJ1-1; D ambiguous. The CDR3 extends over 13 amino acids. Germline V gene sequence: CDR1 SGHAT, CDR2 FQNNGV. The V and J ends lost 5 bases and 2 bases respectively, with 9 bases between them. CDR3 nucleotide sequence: TGTGCCAGCAGCCCTAGGATTAACACTGAAGCTTTCTTT. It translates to CASSPRINTEAFF.

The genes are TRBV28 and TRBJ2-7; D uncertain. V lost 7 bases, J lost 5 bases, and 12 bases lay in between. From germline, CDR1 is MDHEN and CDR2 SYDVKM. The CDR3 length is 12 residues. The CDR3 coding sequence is TGTGCCAGCACCTCCACGCAGGACGAGCAGTACTTC. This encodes CASTSTQDEQYF.